This paragraph covers one T cell receptor (beta chain) sequence. The antigen is undetermined. PCR involved 60 Vbeta and 13 Jbeta primers. Sequenced by immunoSEQ multiplex PCR; TCRdb stores in-frame clones only, minus some. The sample consists of approximately 150,000 clones, roughly 81% of them appearing once. The sample originates from a study of cytomegalovirus exposure and HLA in healthy donors. Study-wide findings and caveats: In a later analysis, an Asian-associated ancestry cluster reportedly showed fewer N-insertions than the roughly 700-donor mean.

The TCR originated in a man aged 25 to 40 in good health and CMV-seropositive. The sample comprised PBMCs.

The CDR3 loop reads CASSYSGGDTQYF. The CDR3, as DNA: TGTGCCAGCAGTTATTCAGGGGGAGATACGCAGTATTTT. The chain combines TRBV6-6 with TRBJ2-3, with TRBD1 matching 7 bases. The CDR3 has 13 amino acids. Germline V lookup: CDR1 MNHNY, CDR2 SVGAGI (reference sequence). J lost 5 bases, V lost 3 bases, and 2 bases had no gene match.